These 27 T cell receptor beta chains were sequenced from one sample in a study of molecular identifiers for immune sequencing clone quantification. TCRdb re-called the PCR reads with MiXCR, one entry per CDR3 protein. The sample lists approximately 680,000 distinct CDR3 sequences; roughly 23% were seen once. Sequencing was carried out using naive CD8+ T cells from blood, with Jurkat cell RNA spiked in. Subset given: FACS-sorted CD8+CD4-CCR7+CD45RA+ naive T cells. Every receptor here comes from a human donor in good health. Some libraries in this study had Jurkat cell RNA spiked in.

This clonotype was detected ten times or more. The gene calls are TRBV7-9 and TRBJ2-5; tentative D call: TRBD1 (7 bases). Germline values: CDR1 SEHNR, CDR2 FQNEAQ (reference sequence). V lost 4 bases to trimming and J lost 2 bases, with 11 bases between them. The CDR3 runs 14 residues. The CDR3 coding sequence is TGTGCCAGCAGCTCGACAGGGACTCAAGAGACCCAGTACTTC. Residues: CASSSTGTQETQYF.

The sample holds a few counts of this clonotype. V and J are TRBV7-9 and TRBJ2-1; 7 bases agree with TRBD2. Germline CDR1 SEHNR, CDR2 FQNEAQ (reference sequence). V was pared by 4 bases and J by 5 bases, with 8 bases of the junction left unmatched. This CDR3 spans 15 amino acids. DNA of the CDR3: TGTGCCAGCAGCTCCCGTGGGACTATAAACAATGAGCAGTTCTTC. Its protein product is CASSSRGTINNEQFF.

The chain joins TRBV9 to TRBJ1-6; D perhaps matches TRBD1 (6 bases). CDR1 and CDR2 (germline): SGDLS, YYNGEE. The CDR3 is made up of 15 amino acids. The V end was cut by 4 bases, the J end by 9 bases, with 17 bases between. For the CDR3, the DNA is TGTGCCAGCAGCCCAGGCCAGGGGTCTGGTTCACCCCTCCACTTT. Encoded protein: CASSPGQGSGSPLHF.

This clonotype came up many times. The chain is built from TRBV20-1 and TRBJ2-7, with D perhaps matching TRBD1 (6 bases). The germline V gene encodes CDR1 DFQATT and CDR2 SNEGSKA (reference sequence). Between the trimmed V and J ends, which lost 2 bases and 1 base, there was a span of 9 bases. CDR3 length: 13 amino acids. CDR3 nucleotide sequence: TGCAGTGCTAGATCCAGGGGATCCTACGAGCAGTACTTC. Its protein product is CSARSRGSYEQYF.

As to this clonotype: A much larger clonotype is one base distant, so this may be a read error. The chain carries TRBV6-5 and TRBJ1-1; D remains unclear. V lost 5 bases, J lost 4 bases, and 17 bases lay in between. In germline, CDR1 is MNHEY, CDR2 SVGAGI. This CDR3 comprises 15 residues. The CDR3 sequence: CASSQAAPDSTEAFF. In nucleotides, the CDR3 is TGTGCCAGCAGTCAGGCAGCACCTGATAGCACTGAAGCTTTCTTT.

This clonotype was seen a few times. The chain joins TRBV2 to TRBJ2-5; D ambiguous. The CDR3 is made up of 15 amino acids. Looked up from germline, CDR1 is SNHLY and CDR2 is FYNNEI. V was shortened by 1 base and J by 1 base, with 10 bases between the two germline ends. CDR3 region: CASSEGASSQETQYF. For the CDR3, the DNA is TGTGCCAGCAGTGAAGGGGCGAGCAGCCAAGAGACCCAGTACTTC.

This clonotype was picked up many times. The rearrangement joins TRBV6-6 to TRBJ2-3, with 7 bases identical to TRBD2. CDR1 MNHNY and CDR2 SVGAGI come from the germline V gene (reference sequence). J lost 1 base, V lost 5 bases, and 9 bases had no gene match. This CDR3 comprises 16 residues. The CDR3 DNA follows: TGTGCCAGCAGTCCAAATACTGCGGGGGGCACAGATACGCAGTATTTT. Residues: CASSPNTAGGTDTQYF.

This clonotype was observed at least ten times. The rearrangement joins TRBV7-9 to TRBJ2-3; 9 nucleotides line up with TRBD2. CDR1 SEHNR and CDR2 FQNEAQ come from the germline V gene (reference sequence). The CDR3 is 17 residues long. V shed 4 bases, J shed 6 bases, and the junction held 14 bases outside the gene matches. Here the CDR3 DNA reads TGTGCCAGCAGCTCCCCCGGGCTAGCGGGAATAGTGGATACGCAGTATTTT. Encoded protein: CASSSPGLAGIVDTQYF. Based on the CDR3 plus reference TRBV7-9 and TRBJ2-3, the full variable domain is DTGVSQNPRHKITKRGQNVTFRCDPISEHNRLYWYRQTLGQGPEFLTYFQNEAQLEKSRLLSDRFSAERPKGSFSTLEIQRTEQGDSAMYLCASSSPGLAGIVDTQYFGPGTRLTVL.

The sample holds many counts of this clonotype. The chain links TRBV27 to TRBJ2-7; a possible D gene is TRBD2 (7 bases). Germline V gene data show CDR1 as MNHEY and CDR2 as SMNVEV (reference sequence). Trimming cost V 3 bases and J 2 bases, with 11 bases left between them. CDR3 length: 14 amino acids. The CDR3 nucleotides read TGTGCCAGCAGTTTTGGGCGGGGGCCCTACGAGCAGTACTTC. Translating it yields CASSFGRGPYEQYF.

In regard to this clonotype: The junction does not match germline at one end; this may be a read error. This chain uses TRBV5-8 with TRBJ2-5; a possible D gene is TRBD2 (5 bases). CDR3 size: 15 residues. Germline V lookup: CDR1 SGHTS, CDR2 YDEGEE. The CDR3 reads CASSFSPGSQETRYF. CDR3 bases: TGTGCCAGCAGCTTTTCCCCGGGGAGTCAAGAGACCCGGTACTTC.

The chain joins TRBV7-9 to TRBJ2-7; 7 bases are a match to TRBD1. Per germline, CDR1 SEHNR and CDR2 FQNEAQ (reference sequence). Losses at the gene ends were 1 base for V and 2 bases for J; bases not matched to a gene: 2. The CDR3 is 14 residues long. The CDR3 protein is CASSLGDRTYEQYF. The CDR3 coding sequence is TGTGCCAGCAGCTTAGGGGACAGAACCTACGAGCAGTACTTC.

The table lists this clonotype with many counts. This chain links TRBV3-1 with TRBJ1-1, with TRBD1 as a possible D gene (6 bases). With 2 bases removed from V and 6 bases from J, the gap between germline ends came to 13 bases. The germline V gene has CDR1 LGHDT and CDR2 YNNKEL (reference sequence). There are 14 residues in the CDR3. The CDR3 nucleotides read TGTGCCAGCAGCCAAAGGGTACAGGGCTCTGAAGCTTTCTTT. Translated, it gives CASSQRVQGSEAFF. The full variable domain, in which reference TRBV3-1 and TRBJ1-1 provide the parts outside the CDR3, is DTAVSQTPKYLVTQMGNDKSIKCEQNLGHDTMYWYKQDSKKFLKIMFSYNNKELIINETVPNRFSPKSPDKAHLNLHINSLELGDSAVYFCASSQRVQGSEAFFGQGTRLTVV.

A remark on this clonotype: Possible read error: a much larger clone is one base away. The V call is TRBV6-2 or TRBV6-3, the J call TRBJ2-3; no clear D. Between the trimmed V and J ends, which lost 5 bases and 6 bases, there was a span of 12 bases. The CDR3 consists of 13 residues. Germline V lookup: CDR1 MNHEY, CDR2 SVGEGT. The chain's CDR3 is CASSHWTADTQYF. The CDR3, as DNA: TGTGCCAGCAGTCATTGGACCGCGGATACGCAGTATTTT.

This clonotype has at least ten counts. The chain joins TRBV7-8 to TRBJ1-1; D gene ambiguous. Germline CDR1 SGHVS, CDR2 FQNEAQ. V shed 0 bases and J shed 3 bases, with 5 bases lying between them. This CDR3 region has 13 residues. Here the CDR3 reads CASSLAKYTEAFF. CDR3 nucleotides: TGTGCCAGCAGCTTAGCCAAATACACTGAAGCTTTCTTT.

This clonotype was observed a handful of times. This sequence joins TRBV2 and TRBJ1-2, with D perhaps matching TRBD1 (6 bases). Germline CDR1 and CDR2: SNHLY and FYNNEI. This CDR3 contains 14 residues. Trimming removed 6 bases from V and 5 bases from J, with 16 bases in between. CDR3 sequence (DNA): TGTGCCAGCAGAAATTCCGGGACATCGTATGGCTACACCTTC. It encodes CASRNSGTSYGYTF. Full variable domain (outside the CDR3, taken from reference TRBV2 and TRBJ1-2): EPEVTQTPSHQVTQMGQEVILRCVPISNHLYFYWYRQILGQKVEFLVSFYNNEISEKSEIFDDQFSVERPDGSNFTLKIRSTKLEDSAMYFCASRNSGTSYGYTFGSGTRLTVV.

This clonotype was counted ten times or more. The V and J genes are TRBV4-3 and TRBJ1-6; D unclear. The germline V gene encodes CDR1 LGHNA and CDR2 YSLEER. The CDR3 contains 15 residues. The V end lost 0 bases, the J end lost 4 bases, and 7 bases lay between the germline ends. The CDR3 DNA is TGCGCCAGCAGCCAAGATCACGGTTATAATTCACCCCTCCACTTT. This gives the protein CASSQDHGYNSPLHF.

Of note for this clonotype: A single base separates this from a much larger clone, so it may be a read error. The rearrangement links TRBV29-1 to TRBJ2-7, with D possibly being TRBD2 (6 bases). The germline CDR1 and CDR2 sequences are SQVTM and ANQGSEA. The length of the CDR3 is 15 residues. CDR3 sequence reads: CSVVPGGESAYERYF. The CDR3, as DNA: TGCAGCGTCGTGCCGGGCGGGGAATCAGCCTACGAGCGGTACTTC.

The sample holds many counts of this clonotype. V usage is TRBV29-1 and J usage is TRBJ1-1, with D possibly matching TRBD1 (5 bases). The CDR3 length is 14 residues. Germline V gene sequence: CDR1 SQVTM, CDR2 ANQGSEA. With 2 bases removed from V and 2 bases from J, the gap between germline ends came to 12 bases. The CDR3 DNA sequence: TGCAGCGTTGAACGGCAGGGTGGAAACACTGAAGCTTTCTTT. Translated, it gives CSVERQGGNTEAFF. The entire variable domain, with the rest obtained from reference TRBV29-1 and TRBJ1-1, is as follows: SAVISQKPSRDICQRGTSLTIQCQVDSQVTMMFWYRQQPGQSLTLIATANQGSEATYESGFVIDKFPISRPNLTFSTLTVSNMSPEDSSIYLCSVERQGGNTEAFFGQGTRLTVV.

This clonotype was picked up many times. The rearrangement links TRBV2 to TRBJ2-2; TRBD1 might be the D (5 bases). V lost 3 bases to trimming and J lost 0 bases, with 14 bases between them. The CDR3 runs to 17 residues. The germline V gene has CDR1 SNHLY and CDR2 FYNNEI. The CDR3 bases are TGTGCCAGCAGTGACAATCCCGGACACGCGAACACCGGGGAGCTGTTTTTT. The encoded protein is CASSDNPGHANTGELFF.

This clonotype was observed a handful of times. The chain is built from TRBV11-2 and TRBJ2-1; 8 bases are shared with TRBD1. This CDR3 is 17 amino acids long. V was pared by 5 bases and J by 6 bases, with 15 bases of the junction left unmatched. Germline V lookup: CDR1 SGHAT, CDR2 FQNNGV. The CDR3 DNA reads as TGTGCCAGCAGCAGAGCCCCCGGGACAGGTCTTTCCAATGAGCAGTTCTTC. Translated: CASSRAPGTGLSNEQFF. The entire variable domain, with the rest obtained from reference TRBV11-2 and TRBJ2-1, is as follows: EAGVAQSPRYKIIEKRQSVAFWCNPISGHATLYWYQQILGQGPKLLIQFQNNGVVDDSQLPKDRFSAERLKGVDSTLKIQPAKLEDSAVYLCASSRAPGTGLSNEQFFGPGTRLTVL.

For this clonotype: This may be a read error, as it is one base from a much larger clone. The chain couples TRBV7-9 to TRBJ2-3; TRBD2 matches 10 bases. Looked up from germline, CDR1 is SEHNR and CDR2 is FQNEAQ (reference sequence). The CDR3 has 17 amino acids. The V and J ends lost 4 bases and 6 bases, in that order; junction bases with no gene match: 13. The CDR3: CASSSVTSGSRMDTQYF. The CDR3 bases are TGTGCCAGCAGCTCGGTGACTAGCGGGTCCAGGATGGATACGCAGTATTTT.

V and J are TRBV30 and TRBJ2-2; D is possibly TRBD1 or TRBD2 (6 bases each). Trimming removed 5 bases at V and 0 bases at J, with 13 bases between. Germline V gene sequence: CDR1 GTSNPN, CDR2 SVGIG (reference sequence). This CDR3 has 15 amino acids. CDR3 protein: CAWESGASNTGELFF. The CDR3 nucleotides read TGTGCCTGGGAATCGGGGGCATCGAACACCGGGGAGCTGTTTTTT.

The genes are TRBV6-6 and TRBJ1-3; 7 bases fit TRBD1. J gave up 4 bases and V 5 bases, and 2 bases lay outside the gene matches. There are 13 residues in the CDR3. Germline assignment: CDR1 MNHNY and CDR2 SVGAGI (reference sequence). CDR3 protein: CASSPDRGNTIYF. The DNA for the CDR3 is TGTGCCAGCAGTCCGGACAGGGGAAACACCATATATTTT.

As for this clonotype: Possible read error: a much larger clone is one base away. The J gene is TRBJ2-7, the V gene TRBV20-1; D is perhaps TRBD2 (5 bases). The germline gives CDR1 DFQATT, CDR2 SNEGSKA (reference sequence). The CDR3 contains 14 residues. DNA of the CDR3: TGCAGTGCTAGAGATCGGCTAGCCTCCTACGAGCAGTCCTTC. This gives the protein CSARDRLASYEQSF.

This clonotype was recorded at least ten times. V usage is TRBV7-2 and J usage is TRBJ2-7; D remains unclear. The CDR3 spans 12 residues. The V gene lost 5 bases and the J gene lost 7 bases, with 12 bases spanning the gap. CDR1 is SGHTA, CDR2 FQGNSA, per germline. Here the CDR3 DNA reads TGTGCCAGCAGCCCGGAGTACCGTGAGCAGTACTTC. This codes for CASSPEYREQYF.

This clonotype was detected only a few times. The CDR3 sequence: CASSLSFMNTEAFF. CDR3 bases: TGTGCCAGCAGTCTCAGTTTCATGAACACTGAAGCTTTCTTT. This rearrangement joins TRBV5-4 to TRBJ1-1; D is uncertain. This CDR3 spans 14 amino acids. CDR1 and CDR2 (germline): SGHNT, YYREEE (reference sequence). The V gene lost 5 bases and the J gene lost 0 bases, with 11 bases spanning the gap.

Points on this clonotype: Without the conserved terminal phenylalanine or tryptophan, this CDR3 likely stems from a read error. The CDR3 sequence is CASSQSAGGTEAFY. DNA for the CDR3: TGTGCCAGCAGCCAAAGCGCAGGGGGAACTGAAGCTTTCTAT. The J gene is TRBJ1-1, the V gene TRBV16, with 7 positions matching TRBD1. This CDR3 has 14 residues. Trimming removed 2 bases from V and 5 bases from J; junction bases left unmatched: 5. CDR1 KGHSY and CDR2 FQNENV come from the germline V gene.